A selection of T cell receptor beta chains follows, all from one sample in a study of CD8 T cells in ankylosing spondylitis. TCRdb passed the 5' RACE reads through MiXCR, listing each CDR3 protein once. The repertoire holds approximately 500,000 distinct CDR3 sequences, with roughly 13% as singletons. Source material: blood, either unsorted or a sorted T cell fraction (not recorded which). Source of these receptors: a male donor with ankylosing spondylitis. Each CDR3 is given with its conserved first and last residue. The D gene is left open where the match is weak. Expanded clones are given a class, and other clones once, few, many or no size at all.

D gene	clone size	V gene	J gene	CDR3 protein	CDR3 DNA
.	.	TRBV12-3/TRBV12-4	TRBJ2-6	CASSYPGANVLTF	TGTGCCAGCAGTTATCCTGGGGCCAACGTCCTGACTTTC
.	.	TRBV3-1	TRBJ2-1	CASSPEGGAEQFF	TGTGCCAGCAGCCCGGAAGGAGGGGCCGAGCAGTTCTTC
.	few	TRBV12-3/TRBV12-4	TRBJ1-3	CASSLDRNTIYF	TGTGCCAGCAGTTTAGATCGGAACACCATATATTTT
TRBD2	.	TRBV20-1	TRBJ2-3	CCARILAAISSTDTQYF	TGCTGTGCTAGAATACTAGCGGCAATCTCTAGCACAGATACGCAGTATTTT
.	few	TRBV11-1	TRBJ2-7	CASSFSRGDPYEQYF	TGTGCCAGCAGTTTCTCTCGCGGGGATCCTTACGAGCAGTACTTC
.	few	TRBV29-1	TRBJ2-7	CSVEEAYEQYF	TGCAGCGTTGAAGAAGCGTACGAGCAGTACTTC
.	.	TRBV5-1	TRBJ2-2	CASSLDVGGELFF	TGCGCCAGCAGCTTGGACGTTGGCGGGGAGCTGTTTTTT
TRBD1	few	TRBV19	TRBJ2-3	CASRTDRGKATQYF	TGTGCCAGTAGGACAGACAGGGGAAAGGCTACGCAGTATTTT
TRBD1	many	TRBV12-3/TRBV12-4	TRBJ1-1	CASRQDRGKGTEAFF	TGTGCCAGCAGACAAGACAGGGGGAAGGGCACTGAAGCTTTCTTT
.	.	TRBV18	TRBJ2-3	CASSPGVGDTQYF	TGTGCCAGCTCACCGGGGGTTGGTGATACGCAGTATTTT
.	.	TRBV20-1	TRBJ1-2	CSGTISGSLNYGYTF	TGCAGTGGAACGATTTCCGGGTCCCTTAACTATGGCTACACCTTC
TRBD2	few	TRBV4-1	TRBJ2-5	CASSRLAGVETQYF	TGCGCCAGCAGCCGGCTAGCGGGAGTAGAGACCCAGTACTTC
TRBD1	.	TRBV2	TRBJ1-5	CAIATPGQHSNQPQHF	TGTGCCATCGCAACACCGGGACAGCATAGCAATCAGCCCCAGCATTTT
TRBD2	.	TRBV24-1	TRBJ2-5	CATSVPGTTGGETQYF	TGTGCCACCAGTGTGCCCGGGACTACCGGCGGGGAGACCCAGTACTTC
.	many	TRBV7-2	TRBJ2-4	CASSLVAGEVQYF	TGTGCCAGCAGCTTAGTCGCAGGAGAGGTTCAGTACTTC
.	few	TRBV6-1	TRBJ1-1	CASRWTENTEAFF	TGTGCCAGCAGATGGACAGAAAACACTGAAGCTTTCTTT
.	few	TRBV9	TRBJ2-1	CASSVERPSYNEQFF	TGTGCCAGCAGCGTGGAGCGGCCTTCCTACAATGAGCAGTTCTTC
TRBD2	.	TRBV3-1	TRBJ2-1	CASSQGWEGQVEQFF	TGTGCCAGCAGCCAGGGGTGGGAGGGCCAGGTTGAGCAGTTCTTC
TRBD2	.	TRBV3-1	TRBJ2-3	CASSPREGTDTQYF	TGTGCCAGCAGCCCACGGGAGGGCACAGATACGCAGTATTTT
TRBD2	.	TRBV7-2	TRBJ2-7	CASSPGLARSYEQYF	TGTGCCAGCAGCCCCGGACTAGCGAGATCCTACGAGCAGTACTTC
TRBD2	.	TRBV2	TRBJ2-3	CASKREREIVTQYF	TGTGCCAGCAAGCGGGAGCGTGAAATTGTTACGCAGTATTTT
.	.	TRBV6-5	TRBJ2-1	CASSFRLASPSNEQFF	TGTGCCAGCAGTTTTCGTCTAGCGTCCCCTAGTAATGAGCAGTTCTTC
.	.	TRBV4-2	TRBJ1-1	CASSQVGDAAEAFF	TGTGCCAGCAGCCAAGTAGGGGACGCCGCTGAAGCTTTCTTT
TRBD2	.	TRBV7-2	TRBJ2-7	CASSRGLDSYEQYF	TGTGCCAGCAGCCGAGGACTAGACTCCTACGAGCAGTACTTC
.	many	TRBV20-1	TRBJ1-2	CSATGDYGYTF	TGCAGTGCAACGGGGGACTATGGCTACACCTTC
TRBD2	once	TRBV20-1	TRBJ2-3	CSARKTSGGFVGTDTQYF	TGCAGTGCTAGGAAGACTAGCGGGGGGTTCGTGGGCACAGATACGCAGTATTTT
.	.	TRBV27	TRBJ2-6	CASKGNRAGANVLTF	TGTGCCAGCAAGGGGAATCGGGCTGGGGCCAACGTCCTGACTTTC
TRBD1	few	TRBV5-1	TRBJ2-5	CASSSGGMETQYF	TGCGCCAGCAGCTCAGGGGGCATGGAGACCCAGTACTTC
.	.	TRBV20-1	TRBJ1-1	CSARRPGAENTEAFF	TGCAGTGCTAGAAGGCCAGGGGCCGAGAACACTGAAGCTTTCTTT
TRBD1	.	TRBV12-3/TRBV12-4	TRBJ2-3	CASSKNTGGRADTQYF	TGTGCCAGCAGCAAAAACACAGGGGGTCGAGCAGATACGCAGTATTTT
TRBD2	.	TRBV20-1	TRBJ2-5	CSARELAGGYQETQYF	TGCAGTGCTAGGGAGCTAGCGGGAGGGTACCAAGAGACCCAGTACTTC